One T cell receptor (beta chain) is described in this entry. Its antigen is not identified. J was trimmed by 3 bases and V by 4 bases; bases with no gene match: 5. Germline V CDR1 and CDR2: GTSNPN, SVGIG (reference sequence). This CDR3 has 14 amino acids. The sample comes from a study of beta chain features in type 1 diabetes. Study-wide results and limits: Overrepresentation of cells with high TCR expression could result from cDNA sequencing. Across all four CD4+ subsets, people with type 1 diabetes showed modestly shorter TCRB CDR3s.

The whole isolated RNA underwent reverse transcription, so sequencing captured expressed TCRB transcripts. Sequencing used immunoSEQ multiplex PCR; TCRdb keeps in-frame clones, though not all of them. The sample lists hundreds of thousands of clones, around 15% occurring once. Each of the CD4+ naive, central memory, regulatory and stem cell-like memory populations was sorted via CD45RO/CCR7/CD25/CD127/CD95/CD27. Sorted populations all had greater than 98% purity. The receptor's source is a man between 18 and 35 years old in good health. Specimen: naive CD4+ T cells from blood. This sequence joins TRBV30 and TRBJ1-5; 8 positions agree with TRBD1. CDR3 residues: CAWTRTGLNQPQHF. Written as DNA, the CDR3 is TGTGCCTGGACACGGACAGGGCTCAATCAGCCCCAGCATTTT.